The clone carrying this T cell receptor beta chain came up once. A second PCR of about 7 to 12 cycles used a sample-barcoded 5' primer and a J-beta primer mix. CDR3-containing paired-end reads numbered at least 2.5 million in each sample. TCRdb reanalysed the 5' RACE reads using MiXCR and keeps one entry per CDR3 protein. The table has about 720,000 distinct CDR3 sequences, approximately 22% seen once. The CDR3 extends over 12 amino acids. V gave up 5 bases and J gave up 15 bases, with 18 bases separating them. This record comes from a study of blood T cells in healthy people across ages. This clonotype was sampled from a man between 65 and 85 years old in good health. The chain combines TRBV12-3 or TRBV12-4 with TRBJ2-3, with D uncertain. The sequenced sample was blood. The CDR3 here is CASSVRSDTEYF. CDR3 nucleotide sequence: TGTGCCAGCAGTGTCCGAAGCGATACGGAATATTTT.